These 11 T cell receptor beta chains were all obtained from the same sample, sequenced in a study of blood T cell repertoires in COVID-19. The data were produced by immunoSEQ multiplex PCR, yet TCRdb's version contains in-frame clones alone and is incomplete. The table shows approximately 220,000 clones, with roughly 82% occurring only once. Sequencing was done on a sample of peripheral blood. The receptors here all came from a woman aged 70-85 years with acute or convalescent COVID-19.

The rearrangement joins TRBV28 to TRBJ2-6, with 9 bases identical to TRBD1. The CDR3 has 17 amino acids. CDR1 is MDHEN and CDR2 is SYDVKM in the germline V gene. The V gene end was trimmed by 6 bases and the J gene end by 2 bases; junction bases not matched to a gene: 8. CDR3: CASSTGTGFTGANVLTF. DNA of the CDR3: TGTGCCAGCAGCACCGGGACAGGGTTCACTGGGGCCAACGTCCTGACTTTC.

The chain has TRBV18 and TRBJ1-2; 9 nucleotides match TRBD1. Germline V CDR1 and CDR2: KGHSH, LQKENI. This CDR3 has 15 amino acids. V was clipped by 5 bases and J by 2 bases; unmatched bases: 6. Here the CDR3 reads CASSSTGGENYGYTF. In DNA form, the CDR3 reads TGTGCCAGCTCATCCACAGGGGGCGAGAACTATGGCTACACCTTC.

The chain carries TRBV5-8 and TRBJ1-1, with 8 bases aligning to TRBD1. The CDR3 consists of 17 residues. CDR1 and CDR2 from the germline V gene are SGHTS and YDEGEE. V lost 2 bases and J lost 0; bases outside the gene matches: 9. The CDR3 here is CASSFRVRTGMNTEAFF. The CDR3 DNA follows: TGTGCCAGCAGCTTCCGGGTTCGGACAGGGATGAACACTGAAGCTTTCTTT.

CDR3 DNA sequence: TGTGCCAGCAGCGTATGGACAGGGCAGGAGGGAACTGAAGCTTTCTTT. It encodes CASSVWTGQEGTEAFF. This sequence joins TRBV5-8 and TRBJ1-1; 8 nucleotides line up with TRBD1. The CDR3 is made up of 16 amino acids. The V segment lost 4 bases and the J segment 5 bases; nucleotides outside the gene matches: 13. The germline gives CDR1 SGHTS, CDR2 YDEGEE.

The rearrangement uses TRBV6-2 or TRBV6-3 and TRBJ2-7; 10 nucleotides match TRBD1. CDR3 length: 15 amino acids. J gave up 3 bases and V 2 bases, and 4 bases lay outside the gene matches. Germline V gene data show CDR1 as MNHEY and CDR2 as SVGEGT. CDR3 region: CASSYMGQGFYEQYF. The CDR3 DNA follows: TGTGCCAGCAGTTACATGGGACAGGGGTTCTACGAGCAGTACTTC.

V usage is TRBV4-3 and J usage is TRBJ1-1, with a possible D match to TRBD1 (6 bases). Trimming cost V 4 bases and J 0 bases, with 33 bases left between them. The germline V gene has CDR1 LGHNA and CDR2 YSLEER. This CDR3 region has 22 residues. CDR3 sequence reads: CASSPKRGLGTKGHFMNTEAFF. Written as DNA, the CDR3 is TGCGCCAGCAGCCCTAAAAGAGGGTTAGGAACGAAGGGACACTTCATGAACACTGAAGCTTTCTTT.

This chain links TRBV25-1 with TRBJ1-5; D gene ambiguous. This CDR3 is 14 amino acids long. Trimming cost V 1 base and J 4 bases, with 8 bases left between them. The germline CDR1 and CDR2 sequences are MGHDK and SYGVNS. The CDR3 loop reads CASSEFWENQPQHF. Written as DNA, the CDR3 is TGTGCCAGCAGTGAATTCTGGGAGAATCAGCCCCAGCATTTT.

This rearrangement joins TRBV14 to TRBJ1-1, with a tentative D call TRBD1 (5 bases). This CDR3 is built from 15 residues. The germline CDR1 and CDR2 sequences are SGHDN and FVKESK. The V gene lost 1 base and the J gene lost 10 bases, with 19 bases spanning the gap. CDR3 sequence: CASSQVGQGVDGAFF. The CDR3 DNA sequence: TGTGCCAGCAGCCAAGTTGGTCAAGGGGTGGACGGAGCTTTCTTT.

The chain uses TRBV2 and TRBJ1-4; 8 bases align to TRBD1. Germline V gives CDR1 SNHLY, CDR2 FYNNEI. The V and J ends lost 7 bases and 6 bases, in that order; junction bases with no gene match: 7. CDR3 length: 14 residues. The CDR3 sequence: CASTRQGTDEKLFF. The DNA of the CDR3 is TGTGCCAGCACAAGACAGGGGACGGATGAAAAACTGTTTTTT.

The chain links TRBV14 to TRBJ2-4; perhaps TRBD2 as D (6 bases). This CDR3 contains 15 residues. Per germline, CDR1 SGHDN and CDR2 FVKESK. Deletions cut 5 bases from V and 0 bases from J, with 11 bases between. CDR3 sequence reads: CASSIGGLAKNIQYF. As DNA, the CDR3 is TGTGCCAGCAGCATCGGGGGACTAGCCAAAAACATTCAGTACTTC.

This clone was seen only once. The V gene is TRBV5-1, the J gene TRBJ1-6, with a tentative D call TRBD1 (6 bases). CDR1 and CDR2 from the germline V gene are SGHRS and YFSETQ. The CDR3 loop spans 14 amino acids. The germline V and J ends were trimmed by 0 bases and 8 bases, with 9 bases remaining between them. The CDR3 here is CASSLAGGDSPLHF. The CDR3 nucleotides are TGCGCCAGCAGCTTGGCTGGGGGCGATTCACCCCTCCACTTT.